The 24 T cell receptor beta chains reported below all come from one sample, sequenced in a study of response to subunit inactivated influenza vaccine. TCRdb used MiXCR to reprocess the RT-PCR reads, holding one entry per CDR3 protein. This repertoire shows over 750,000 distinct CDR3 sequences, 21% found once; its top ten account for 10%. The sequencing used PBMCs from blood, collected 4 to 6 days after vaccination. The receptors originated from a man aged 45-65 years who received an inactivated influenza vaccine.

The chain carries TRBV4-2 and TRBJ2-2, with D possibly being TRBD1 (5 bases). Germline V gene data show CDR1 as LGHNA and CDR2 as YNFKEQ. CDR3 length: 15 residues. V was trimmed by 4 bases and J by 0 bases, leaving 9 bases between them. The CDR3 is CASSPETANTGELFF. CDR3 DNA sequence: TGTGCCAGCAGCCCAGAGACAGCGAACACCGGGGAGCTGTTTTTT.

This clonotype was counted a few times. V and J are TRBV29-1 and TRBJ2-2; 10 nucleotides line up with TRBD1. The CDR3 sequence is 13 residues long. Looked up from germline, CDR1 is SQVTM and CDR2 is ANQGSEA. Trimming removed 7 bases from V and 6 bases from J; junction bases left unmatched: 5. The CDR3 sequence: CSAGTGDAGELFF. CDR3 coding DNA: TGCAGCGCAGGGACAGGGGACGCCGGGGAGCTGTTTTTT.

This clonotype has ten or more counts. The chain carries TRBV5-1 and TRBJ2-7; 8 bases are a match to TRBD1. Trimming at V came to 4 bases and at J to 0 bases, leaving 6 bases not matched to a gene. CDR1 and CDR2 (germline): SGHRS, YFSETQ. This CDR3 is 15 amino acids long. The CDR3 loop reads CASSLQGALSYEQYF. The CDR3 coding sequence is TGCGCCAGCAGCCTCCAGGGGGCCCTCTCCTACGAGCAGTACTTC. Full variable domain (missing parts from reference TRBV5-1 and TRBJ2-7): KAGVTQTPRYLIKTRGQQVTLSCSPISGHRSVSWYQQTPGQGLQFLFEYFSETQRNKGNFPGRFSGRQFSNSRSEMNVSTLELGDSALYLCASSLQGALSYEQYFGPGTRLTVT.

This clonotype was observed a handful of times. The chain links TRBV29-1 to TRBJ2-5; D perhaps matches TRBD1 (6 bases). In germline, CDR1 is SQVTM, CDR2 ANQGSEA. The length of the CDR3 is 14 residues. Trimming stripped 1 base from V and 5 bases from J, with 14 bases between. CDR3 coding DNA: TGCAGCGTTGAAGTCCTAACAGGGTCCGAGACCCAGTACTTC. Translated, it gives CSVEVLTGSETQYF.

The rearrangement uses TRBV11-2 and TRBJ1-6; TRBD1 aligns across 9 bases. J lost 0 bases, V lost 5 bases, and 11 bases had no gene match. The CDR3 covers 19 residues. The germline V gene encodes CDR1 SGHAT and CDR2 FQNNGV. CDR3 nucleotides: TGTGCCAGCAGCCCAGGACGGACAGGGGCTAGCTCCTATAATTCACCCCTCCACTTT. This encodes CASSPGRTGASSYNSPLHF.

A few counts support this clonotype. The chain couples TRBV10-1 to TRBJ2-7; a possible D gene is TRBD2 (5 bases). Germline V lookup: CDR1 WNHNN, CDR2 SYGVQD (reference sequence). CDR3 length: 14 amino acids. The ends were cut back, 6 bases at V and 3 bases at J, with 15 bases in the middle. This CDR3 reads CASSRALGGYEQYF. Written as DNA, the CDR3 is TGCGCCAGCAGCCGCGCCCTTGGAGGCTACGAGCAGTACTTC.

In its sample, this clonotype was seen a few times. This chain connects TRBV18 to TRBJ2-5, with unresolved D. V lost 1 base to trimming and J lost 4 bases, with 10 bases between them. The V gene's germline CDR1 is KGHSH and CDR2 LQKENI. This CDR3 contains 14 residues. CDR3 sequence reads: CASSPLAGLETQYF. The DNA for the CDR3 is TGTGCCAGCTCACCACTGGCAGGCTTAGAGACCCAGTACTTC.

This clonotype was seen ten or more times. The genes are TRBV20-1 and TRBJ1-1; 9 nucleotides agree with TRBD1. The CDR3 totals 14 residues. Germline CDR1 is DFQATT and CDR2 is SNEGSKA (reference sequence). The V gene end was trimmed by 3 bases and the J gene end by 1 base; junction bases not matched to a gene: 3. The CDR3 DNA sequence: TGCAGTGCTAGGAAGGGACAGGGGAACACTGAAGCTTTCTTT. Translating it yields CSARKGQGNTEAFF.

This clonotype was detected a few times. The chain is built from TRBV6-5 and TRBJ2-1, with a weak D call TRBD1 (7 bases). Trimming removed 2 bases at V and 3 bases at J, with 20 bases between. The CDR3 has 18 residues. Germline-derived CDR1 and CDR2 are MNHEY and SVGAGI. The CDR3 sequence is CASSYARAGQKIYNEQFF. The CDR3 nucleotides are TGTGCCAGCAGTTACGCTCGTGCGGGACAGAAGATCTACAATGAGCAGTTCTTC.

The chain carries TRBV9 and TRBJ2-1, with D unclear. Germline V gene sequence: CDR1 SGDLS, CDR2 YYNGEE. The CDR3 runs to 12 residues. V was pared by 4 bases and J by 9 bases, with 11 bases between. The CDR3 DNA sequence: TGTGCCAGCAGCCCCCGAGGAACTGAGCAGTTCTTC. The encoded protein is CASSPRGTEQFF.

The chain uses TRBV5-6 and TRBJ2-1, with D perhaps matching TRBD2 (5 bases). With 9 bases removed from V and 0 bases from J, the gap between germline ends came to 10 bases. In germline, CDR1 is SGHDT, CDR2 YYEEEE. The CDR3 sequence is 13 residues long. The DNA for the CDR3 is TGTGCCACGGAGGTTAGCTCCTACAATGAGCAGTTCTTC. As protein: CATEVSSYNEQFF.

This clonotype has only a few counts. The chain joins TRBV7-2 to TRBJ1-3; perhaps TRBD1 as D (5 bases). V lost 1 base and J 4 bases, leaving 8 bases between the germline ends. Germline values: CDR1 SGHTA, CDR2 FQGNSA. The CDR3 extends over 14 amino acids. CDR3 DNA: TGTGCCAGCAGCTTAGGACAGCAAGGAAACACCATATATTTT. Protein product: CASSLGQQGNTIYF.

This clonotype was recorded a few times. The V call is TRBV24-1, the J call TRBJ2-5; 7 bases fit TRBD1. Looked up from germline, CDR1 is KGHDR and CDR2 is SFDVKD. Trimming removed 5 bases from V and 0 bases from J; junction bases left unmatched: 8. The CDR3 has 16 amino acids. The CDR3 loop is CATSARTGPYQETQYF. As DNA, the CDR3 is TGTGCCACCAGTGCCCGGACAGGCCCTTACCAAGAGACCCAGTACTTC.

The V call is TRBV12-3 or TRBV12-4, the J call TRBJ2-7; D may be TRBD1 (6 bases). The CDR3 contains 13 residues. Trimming left V 3 bases short and J 5 bases short, with 11 bases between. The chain's CDR3 is CASSFNRANEQYF. CDR3 sequence (DNA): TGTGCCAGCAGTTTTAACAGGGCCAACGAGCAGTACTTC.

This clonotype was seen a few times. The V call is TRBV5-1, the J call TRBJ2-3; D may be TRBD2 (6 bases). The CDR3 has 16 amino acids. CDR1 is SGHRS, CDR2 YFSETQ, per germline. The V end was cut by 0 bases, the J end by 0 bases, with 11 bases between. CDR3 protein: CASSLAGTPSTDTQYF. The CDR3 DNA sequence: TGCGCCAGCAGCTTGGCCGGGACTCCAAGCACAGATACGCAGTATTTT.

This clonotype was counted a few times. The chain links TRBV4-1 to TRBJ2-7, with 8 bases matching TRBD1. The CDR3 covers 15 residues. V gave up 1 base and J gave up 5 bases; unmatched junction bases: 7. Germline V gene sequence: CDR1 MGHRA, CDR2 YSYEKL. The CDR3 coding sequence is TGCGCCAGCAGCCAAGTGTGGCAGGGGGCTAACGAGCAGTACTTC. Translating gives CASSQVWQGANEQYF.

The chain couples TRBV4-3 to TRBJ2-1, with TRBD2 identical over 14 bases. The CDR3 runs to 16 residues. With V trimmed by 0 bases and J by 8 bases, 3 bases remained unmatched. The germline V gene encodes CDR1 LGHNA and CDR2 YSLEER. CDR3 coding DNA: TGCGCCAGCAGCCAAGATGCGGGACTAGCGGGAGATGAGCAGTTCTTC. This sequence encodes CASSQDAGLAGDEQFF.

The chain is built from TRBV28 and TRBJ2-1; 8 bases fit TRBD1. The CDR3 loop spans 14 amino acids. With 6 bases clipped from V and 13 bases from J, the junction kept 14 bases outside the gene matches. Per the germline V gene, CDR1 is MDHEN and CDR2 is SYDVKM. The CDR3 DNA reads as TGTGCCAGCAGGGACAGGGACTCGACCCGGAGCCAGTTCTTC. Its translation: CASRDRDSTRSQFF. Filled out from reference TRBV28 and TRBJ2-1, the complete variable domain reads DVKVTQSSRYLVKRTGEKVFLECVQDMDHENMFWYRQDPGLGLRLIYFSYDVKMKEKGDIPEGYSVSREKKERFSLILESASTNQTSMYLCASRDRDSTRSQFFGPGTRLTVL.

This clonotype occurred many times. The chain links TRBV28 to TRBJ2-2; TRBD1 aligns across 9 bases. The CDR3 spans 15 residues. Looked up from germline, CDR1 is MDHEN and CDR2 is SYDVKM. J was trimmed by 4 bases and V by 4 bases; bases with no gene match: 4. CDR3 region: CASSSRQGGTGELFF. The DNA for the CDR3 is TGTGCCAGCAGTTCAAGACAGGGGGGCACCGGGGAGCTGTTTTTT.

This clonotype was found many times. The chain is built from TRBV24-1 and TRBJ2-1; a weak D match, TRBD1 (6 bases). Germline CDR1 KGHDR, CDR2 SFDVKD. This CDR3 region has 13 residues. Trimming left V 8 bases short and J 7 bases short, with 14 bases between. The CDR3 nucleotides read TGTGCCACCAATAGGGGGATAGAGAATGAGCAGTTCTTC. Protein: CATNRGIENEQFF.

This clonotype was counted many times. V usage is TRBV7-9 and J usage is TRBJ2-7; TRBD1 might be the D (6 bases). Germline V gene lookup returns CDR1 SEHNR and CDR2 FQNEAQ (reference sequence). Trimming stripped 3 bases from V and 4 bases from J, with 16 bases between. This CDR3 has 15 residues. The CDR3 sequence is CASSFPSGTLYEQYF. CDR3 sequence (DNA): TGTGCCAGCAGCTTCCCCTCTGGGACATTATACGAGCAGTACTTC.

This clonotype was observed a few times. The J gene is TRBJ2-1, the V gene TRBV20-1; 8 nucleotides align to TRBD2. In germline, CDR1 is DFQATT, CDR2 SNEGSKA (reference sequence). V was pared by 0 bases and J by 1 base, with 2 bases of the junction left unmatched. This CDR3 spans 15 amino acids. Here the CDR3 reads CSARDSGKSYNEQFF. The DNA of the CDR3 is TGCAGTGCTAGAGATAGCGGGAAGTCCTACAATGAGCAGTTCTTC.

The CDR3 region is CASSLSQGPTDTQYF. The CDR3 DNA sequence: TGTGCCAGCAGTTTATCACAGGGTCCCACAGATACGCAGTATTTT. V gene TRBV12-3 or TRBV12-4 combines with J gene TRBJ2-3; D perhaps matches TRBD1 (6 bases). The CDR3 covers 15 residues. Trimming took off 2 bases at V and 2 bases at J, with 11 bases between the two ends.

The rearrangement joins TRBV9 to TRBJ2-7; possibly TRBD2 for D (5 bases). Germline CDR1 reads SGDLS; CDR2 reads YYNGEE. The length of the CDR3 is 13 residues. V was trimmed by 0 bases and J by 7 bases, leaving 11 bases between them. The DNA for the CDR3 is TGTGCCAGCAGCGTAGAGGCCCCGGGAGAGCAGTACTTC. This translates into CASSVEAPGEQYF.